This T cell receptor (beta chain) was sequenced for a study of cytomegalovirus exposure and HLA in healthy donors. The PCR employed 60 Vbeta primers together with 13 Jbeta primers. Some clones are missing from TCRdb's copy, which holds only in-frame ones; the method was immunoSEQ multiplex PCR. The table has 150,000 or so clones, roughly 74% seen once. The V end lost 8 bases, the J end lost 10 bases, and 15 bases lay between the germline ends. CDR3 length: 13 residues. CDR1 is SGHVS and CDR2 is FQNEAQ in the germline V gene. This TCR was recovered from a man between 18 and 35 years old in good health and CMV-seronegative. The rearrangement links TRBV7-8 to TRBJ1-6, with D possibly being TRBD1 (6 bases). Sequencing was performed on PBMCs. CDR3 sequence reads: CASAGGANSPLHF. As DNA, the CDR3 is TGTGCCAGCGCTGGGGGGGCCAACTCACCCCTCCACTTT. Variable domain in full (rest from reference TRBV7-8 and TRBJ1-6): GAGVSQSPRYKVAKRGQDVALRCDPISGHVSLFWYQQALGQGPEFLTYFQNEAQLDKSGLPSDRFFAERPEGSVSTLKIQRTQQEDSAVYLCASAGGANSPLHFGNGTRLTVT.